This TCR beta chain was obtained from a study of cytomegalovirus exposure and HLA in healthy donors. The study's findings and limits: According to reports, the classifier identified cytomegalovirus status with high specificity and sensitivity. The listing of 150 to 200 TCR beta chains classed them as cytomegalovirus-associated.

Measured with immunoSEQ multiplex PCR; TCRdb has only the in-frame clones, and not every one. The data show 35,000 to 50,000 clones, roughly 93% seen once. About this clone itself: Its antigen remains unidentified.

The sequenced sample consisted of PBMCs. The sequence was collected from a woman aged 18-29 years in good health and CMV-seronegative.

CDR3 in amino acids: CASSDSASGGNNEQFF. In DNA, the CDR3 is TGTGCCAGCAGTGACTCGGCTAGCGGGGGGAACAATGAGCAGTTCTTC. The genes are TRBV6-4 and TRBJ2-1; 11 bases agree with TRBD2. CDR1 is MRHNA, CDR2 SNTAGT, per germline. V dropped 0 bases and J dropped 5; count of bases not matched to a gene: 3. The CDR3 consists of 16 residues.